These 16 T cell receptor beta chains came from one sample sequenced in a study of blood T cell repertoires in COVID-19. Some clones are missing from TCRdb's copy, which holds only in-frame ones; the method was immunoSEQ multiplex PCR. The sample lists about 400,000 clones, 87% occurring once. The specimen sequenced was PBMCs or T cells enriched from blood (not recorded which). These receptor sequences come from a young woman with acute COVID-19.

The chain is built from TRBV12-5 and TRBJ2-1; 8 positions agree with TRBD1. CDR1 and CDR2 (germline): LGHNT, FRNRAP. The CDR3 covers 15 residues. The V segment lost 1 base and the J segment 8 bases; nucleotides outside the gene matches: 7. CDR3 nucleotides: TGTGCTAGTGGTTTGGGTAGGACAGGGTTTTATGAGCAGTTCTTC. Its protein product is CASGLGRTGFYEQFF.

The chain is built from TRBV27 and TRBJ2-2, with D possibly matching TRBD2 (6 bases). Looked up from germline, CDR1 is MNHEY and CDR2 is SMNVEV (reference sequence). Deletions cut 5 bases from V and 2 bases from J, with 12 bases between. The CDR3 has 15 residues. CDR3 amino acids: CASSPTGSNTGELFF. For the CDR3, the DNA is TGTGCCAGCAGTCCCACCGGGAGCAACACCGGGGAGCTGTTTTTT.

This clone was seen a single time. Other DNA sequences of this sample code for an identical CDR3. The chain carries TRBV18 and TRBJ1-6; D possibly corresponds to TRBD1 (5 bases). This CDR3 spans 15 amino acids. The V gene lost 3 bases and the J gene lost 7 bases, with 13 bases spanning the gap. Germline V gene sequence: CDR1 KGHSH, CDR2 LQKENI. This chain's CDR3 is CASSPSGQGNSPLHF. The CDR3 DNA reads TGTGCCAGCTCACCCTCCGGACAAGGGAATTCACCCCTCCACTTT.

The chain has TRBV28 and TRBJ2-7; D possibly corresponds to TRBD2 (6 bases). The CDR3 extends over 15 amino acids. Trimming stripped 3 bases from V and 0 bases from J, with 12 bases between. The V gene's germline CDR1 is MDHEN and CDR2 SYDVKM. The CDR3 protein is CASSLLGRDSYEQYF. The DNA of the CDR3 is TGTGCCAGCAGTTTGTTGGGGCGGGACTCCTACGAGCAGTACTTC.

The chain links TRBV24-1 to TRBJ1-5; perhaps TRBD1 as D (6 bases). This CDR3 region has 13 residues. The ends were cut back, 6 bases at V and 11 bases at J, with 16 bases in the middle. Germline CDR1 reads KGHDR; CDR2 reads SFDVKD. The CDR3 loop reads CATSPGARLAQHF. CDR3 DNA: TGTGCCACCAGTCCAGGGGCACGGTTGGCCCAGCATTTT.

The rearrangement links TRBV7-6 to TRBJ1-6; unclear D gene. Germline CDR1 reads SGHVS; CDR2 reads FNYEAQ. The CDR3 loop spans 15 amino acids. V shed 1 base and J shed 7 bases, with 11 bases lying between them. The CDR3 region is CASSLGFGENSPLHF. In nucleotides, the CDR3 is TGTGCCAGCAGCTTAGGGTTCGGGGAAAATTCACCCCTCCACTTT.

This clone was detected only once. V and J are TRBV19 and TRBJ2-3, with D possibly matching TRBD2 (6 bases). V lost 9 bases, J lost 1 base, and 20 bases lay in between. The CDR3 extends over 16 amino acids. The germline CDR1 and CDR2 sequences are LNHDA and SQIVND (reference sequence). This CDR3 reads CASSGGSGVGTDTQYF. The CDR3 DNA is TGTGCCAGCTCCGGGGGATCGGGAGTGGGCACAGATACGCAGTATTTT.

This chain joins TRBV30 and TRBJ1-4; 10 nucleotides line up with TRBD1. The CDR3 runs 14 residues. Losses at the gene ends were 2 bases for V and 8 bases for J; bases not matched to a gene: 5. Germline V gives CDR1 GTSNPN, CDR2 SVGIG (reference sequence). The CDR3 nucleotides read TGTGCCTGGAGTCGACAGGGGGCGCGAGAAAAACTGTTTTTT. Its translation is CAWSRQGAREKLFF. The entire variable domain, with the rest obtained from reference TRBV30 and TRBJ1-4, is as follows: SQTIHQWPATLVQPVGSPLSLECTVEGTSNPNLYWYRQAAGRGLQLLFYSVGIGQISSEVPQNLSASRPQDRQFILSSKKLLLSDSGFYLCAWSRQGAREKLFFGSGTQLSVL.

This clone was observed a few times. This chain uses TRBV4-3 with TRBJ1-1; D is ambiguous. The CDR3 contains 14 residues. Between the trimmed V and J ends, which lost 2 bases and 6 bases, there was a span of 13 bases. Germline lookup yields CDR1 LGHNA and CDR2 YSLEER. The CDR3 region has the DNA TGCGCCAGCAGCCAAACTACCGGTTTACCTGAAGCTTTCTTT. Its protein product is CASSQTTGLPEAFF.

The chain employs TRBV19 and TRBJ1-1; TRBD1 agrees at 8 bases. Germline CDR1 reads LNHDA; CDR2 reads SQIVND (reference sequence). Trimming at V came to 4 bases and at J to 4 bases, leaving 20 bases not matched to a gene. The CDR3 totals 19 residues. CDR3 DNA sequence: TGTGCCAGTAGTAGAAGACAGGGGCTCCAAAGGGGCTGGGGCACTGAAGCTTTCTTT. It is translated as CASSRRQGLQRGWGTEAFF.

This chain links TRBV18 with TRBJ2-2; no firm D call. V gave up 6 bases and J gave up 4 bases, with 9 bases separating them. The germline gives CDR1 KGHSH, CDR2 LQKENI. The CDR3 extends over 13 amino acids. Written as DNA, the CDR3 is TGTGCCAGCTCCCCAGAGGCCACCGGGGAGCTGTTTTTT. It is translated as CASSPEATGELFF.

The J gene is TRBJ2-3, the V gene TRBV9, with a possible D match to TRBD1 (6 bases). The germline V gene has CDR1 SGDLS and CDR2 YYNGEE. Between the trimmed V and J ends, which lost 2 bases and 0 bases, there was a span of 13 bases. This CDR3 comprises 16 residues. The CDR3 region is CASSVDSRSSTDTQYF. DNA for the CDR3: TGTGCCAGCAGCGTGGACAGTCGATCTAGCACAGATACGCAGTATTTT.

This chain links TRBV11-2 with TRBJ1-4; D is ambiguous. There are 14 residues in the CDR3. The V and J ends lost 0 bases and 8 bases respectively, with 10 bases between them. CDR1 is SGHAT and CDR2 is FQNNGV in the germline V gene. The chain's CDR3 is CASSLDWHEEKLFF. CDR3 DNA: TGTGCCAGCAGCTTAGACTGGCACGAAGAAAAACTGTTTTTT.

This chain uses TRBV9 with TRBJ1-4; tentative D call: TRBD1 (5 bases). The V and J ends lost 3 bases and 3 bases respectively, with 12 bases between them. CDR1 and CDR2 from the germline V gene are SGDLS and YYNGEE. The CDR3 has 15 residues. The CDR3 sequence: CASSDSGHPNEKLFF. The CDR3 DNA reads TGTGCCAGCAGCGACTCAGGACATCCTAATGAAAAACTGTTTTTT.

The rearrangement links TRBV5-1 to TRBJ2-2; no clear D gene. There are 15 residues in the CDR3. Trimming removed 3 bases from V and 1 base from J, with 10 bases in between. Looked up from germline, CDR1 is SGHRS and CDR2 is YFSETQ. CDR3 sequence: CASSSVALNTGELFF. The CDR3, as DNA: TGCGCCAGCAGCTCCGTAGCATTGAACACCGGGGAGCTGTTTTTT.

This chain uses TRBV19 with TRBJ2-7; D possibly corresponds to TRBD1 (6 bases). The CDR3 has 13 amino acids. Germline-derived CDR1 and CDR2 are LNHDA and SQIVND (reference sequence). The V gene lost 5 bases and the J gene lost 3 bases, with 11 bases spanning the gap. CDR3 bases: TGTGCCAGTAGTGCTACAGGGAACTACGAGCAGTACTTC. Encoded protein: CASSATGNYEQYF.